Included here is one TCR beta chain sequence, with context. Its matching antigen is unknown. ViraFEST expansion of antigen-specific CD4+ T cells with viral peptide pools preceded sequencing. Isolation of CD4+ T cells took place after more than 9 days of culture. Every participant took two doses of the BNT162b2 or mRNA-1273 vaccine. This sample is part of a study of vaccination effects on CD4 cells after COVID-19. Produced via immunoSEQ multiplex PCR; TCRdb's table is partial and in-frame only. The data show approximately 26,000 clones, around 79% seen once. V was shortened by 3 bases and J by 1 base, with 9 bases between the two germline ends. The CDR3 is made up of 14 amino acids. Germline V lookup: CDR1 MNHEY, CDR2 SMNVEV (reference sequence).

Specimen: CD4+ T cells from PBMCs cultured with HCoV-NL63 spike peptides, collected after COVID-19 vaccination. This chain links TRBV27 with TRBJ1-1; D ambiguous. The sequence was collected from a human donor who received a COVID-19 vaccine. DNA of the CDR3: TGTGCCAGCAGTTTTTCGGTCTCGAACACTGAAGCTTTCTTT. It is translated as CASSFSVSNTEAFF.